These 10 T cell receptor beta chains share one sample of origin, sequenced in a study of blood T cells in healthy people across ages. A J-beta primer mix and a sample-barcoded 5' primer were used in a second PCR of about 7 to 12 cycles. TCRdb re-analysed the 5' RACE reads in MiXCR, keeping a single row per CDR3 protein. This table holds approximately 790,000 distinct CDR3 sequences, under 80% found once. Sequencing was done on a sample of blood. The receptors derive from a man aged 25-40 years in good health.

The genes are TRBV7-9 and TRBJ1-6; no definite D call. Germline values: CDR1 SEHNR, CDR2 FQNEAQ (reference sequence). The germline V and J ends were trimmed by 5 bases and 0 bases, with 14 bases remaining between them. The CDR3 is made up of 17 amino acids. CDR3 residues: CASSLGMGSSYNSPLHF. The CDR3 coding sequence is TGTGCCAGCAGCCTCGGGATGGGGAGCTCCTATAATTCACCCCTCCACTTT.

This clonotype was detected a few times. The chain uses TRBV4-3 and TRBJ1-2; TRBD1 matches at 7 bases. CDR3 length: 16 amino acids. V was clipped by 2 bases and J by 6 bases; unmatched bases: 12. CDR1 and CDR2 (germline): LGHNA, YSLEER. CDR3 DNA sequence: TGCGCCAGCAGCCAATCCCGGGACAGTTGGATTGATGGCTACACCTTC. It is translated as CASSQSRDSWIDGYTF.

The chain uses TRBV12-5 and TRBJ2-4, with TRBD1 identical over 8 bases. Germline V lookup: CDR1 LGHNT, CDR2 FRNRAP. Losses at the gene ends were 6 bases for V and 0 bases for J; bases not matched to a gene: 1. This CDR3 region has 14 residues. The CDR3 DNA is TGTGCTAGTGGACAGGGGGTAGCCAAAAACATTCAGTACTTC. Translated: CASGQGVAKNIQYF.

The CDR3 nucleotides are TGTGCCAGCAGAACCGTAGGACTAGCGGAGACCCAGTACTTC. Encoded protein: CASRTVGLAETQYF. V gene TRBV6-2 or TRBV6-3 combines with J gene TRBJ2-5; 9 bases are shared with TRBD2. Germline V gene sequence: CDR1 MNHEY, CDR2 SVGEGT. The V and J ends lost 6 bases and 5 bases, in that order; junction bases with no gene match: 7. This CDR3 comprises 14 residues.

As for this clonotype: Compared with germline, one end of the junction differs, possibly owing to a read error. V is TRBV12-3 or TRBV12-4 and J is TRBJ2-3; D possibly corresponds to TRBD2 (5 bases). The CDR3 totals 14 residues. In DNA form, the CDR3 reads TGTGCCAGCAGCTTCTTTGCGGGCTTAGATACGCGGTATTTT. Residues: CASSFFAGLDTRYF.

V gene TRBV30 combines with J gene TRBJ2-4, with D uncertain. The DNA end is more similar to TRBJ2-7, so the J call may be wrong. Germline CDR1 and CDR2: GTSNPN and SVGIG (reference sequence). The CDR3 consists of 13 residues. CDR3 residues: CAWSPGPSYEQYF. DNA for the CDR3: TGTGCCTGGAGTCCTGGTCCCTCCTACGAGCAGTACTTC.

The chain carries TRBV7-2 and TRBJ1-2, with 11 bases fitting TRBD1. Trimming cost V 4 bases and J 8 bases; bases outside gene matches: 12. Germline CDR1 reads SGHTA; CDR2 reads FQGNSA. CDR3 length equals 16 residues. Here the CDR3 reads CASSSAIGQGARGYTF. For the CDR3, the DNA is TGTGCCAGCAGCTCCGCAATAGGACAGGGGGCTAGAGGCTACACCTTC.

V is TRBV29-1 and J is TRBJ2-1; 8 bases fit TRBD2. Germline V gene data show CDR1 as SQVTM and CDR2 as ANQGSEA. With 5 bases clipped from V and 9 bases from J, the junction kept 12 bases outside the gene matches. This CDR3 region has 14 residues. CDR3 protein: CSVTGTRSFSEQFF. CDR3 bases: TGCAGCGTTACCGGGACTAGGTCTTTCTCTGAGCAGTTCTTC.

This clonotype has a single count. The chain links TRBV29-1 to TRBJ2-1; weak D call: TRBD2 (7 bases). The CDR3 loop spans 13 amino acids. Per germline, CDR1 SQVTM and CDR2 ANQGSEA. DNA for the CDR3: TGCCTCGTGTCGAGGGGGGGATACAATGAGCAGTTCTTC. Amino acid sequence: CLVSRGGYNEQFF.

This clonotype was observed a handful of times. The chain has TRBV2 and TRBJ2-7; 7 bases agree with TRBD1. The end of the DNA aligns better with TRBJ2-5, so the J call may be wrong. Per germline, CDR1 SNHLY and CDR2 FYNNEI. This CDR3 comprises 16 residues. For the CDR3, the DNA is TGTGCCAGCAGTGAATTGGAGACAGGGTTTTACGGGACCCAGTACTTC. Protein: CASSELETGFYGTQYF.